This TCR beta chain stems from a study of early T cells in non-severe SARS-CoV-2 infection. Study details: Sequencing targeted bulk RNA from unsorted whole blood, leaving chains unpaired.

This clonotype occurred many times. Unique molecular identifiers (one per individual cDNA molecule) were attached. In TCRdb, the 5' RACE reads were re-called with MiXCR into one record per CDR3 protein. The sample consists of about 49,000 distinct CDR3 sequences, about 12% of them appearing once. V was trimmed by 5 bases and J by 0 bases, leaving 11 bases between them. The germline CDR1 and CDR2 sequences are SQVTM and ANQGSEA. This CDR3 region has 14 residues. The source is an adult who was a healthcare worker with PCR-confirmed SARS-CoV-2 infection or an uninfected control (not recorded which). The sequencing sample was made of whole blood. The rearrangement uses TRBV29-1 and TRBJ1-3, with TRBD1 as a possible D gene (6 bases). CDR3 loop: CSVLTGSSGNTIYF. The CDR3 nucleotides read TGCAGCGTTCTCACAGGGAGCTCTGGAAACACCATATATTTT.